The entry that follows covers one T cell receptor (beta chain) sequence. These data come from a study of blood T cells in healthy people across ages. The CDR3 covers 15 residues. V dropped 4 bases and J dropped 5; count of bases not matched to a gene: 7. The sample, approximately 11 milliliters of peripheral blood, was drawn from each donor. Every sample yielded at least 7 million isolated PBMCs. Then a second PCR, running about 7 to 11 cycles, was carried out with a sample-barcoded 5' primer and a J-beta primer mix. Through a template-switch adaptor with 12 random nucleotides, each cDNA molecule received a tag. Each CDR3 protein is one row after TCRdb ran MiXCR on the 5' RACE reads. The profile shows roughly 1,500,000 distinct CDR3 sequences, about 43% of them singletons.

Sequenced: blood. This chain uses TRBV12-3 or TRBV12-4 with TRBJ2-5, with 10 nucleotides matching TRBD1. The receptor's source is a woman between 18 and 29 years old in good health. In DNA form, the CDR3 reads TGTGCCAGCAGTTATCAGACAGGGGGCAGGGAGACCCAGTACTTC. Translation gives CASSYQTGGRETQYF.